This T cell receptor (beta chain) was captured in a study of metastatic and nonmetastatic thyroid tumors. Whole-study context: From malignant and benign thyroid patients, repertoires in blood and in tumor or nodule tissue were compared.

Authors' analysis steps: CDR3 was compared across clinicopathological groups, and the resulting differences were used to build a distant-metastasis classifier for papillary thyroid cancer. With MiXCR, TCRdb called clones anew from the PCR reads. These V and J calls are TCRdb output, not the study's own analysis. This sample yields some 19,000 clones, of which 20% to 30% are seen a single time; about 3.3% belongs to the top ten. All patients reached thyroid surgery having received no treatment beforehand. In its sample, this clone was seen many times. Its specificity is unknown. Germline-derived CDR1 and CDR2 are MNHEY and SVGAGI. V was clipped by 0 bases and J by 8 bases, with 8 bases between them. This CDR3 comprises 13 residues. General study results and limits: Benign nodules were reported to have significantly lower TCR beta diversity than malignant thyroid tumors, in blood and tumor.

The chain carries TRBV6-5 and TRBJ2-1, with D possibly matching TRBD2 (5 bases). The specimen was blood. This TCR was recovered from a male donor with papillary thyroid cancer or a benign thyroid nodule (not recorded which). Some clones in this sample may be carry-over from other donors' samples. The CDR3 region has the DNA TGTGCCAGCAGTTACTCAGGGAGTGATGAGCAGTTCTTC. It translates to CASSYSGSDEQFF.